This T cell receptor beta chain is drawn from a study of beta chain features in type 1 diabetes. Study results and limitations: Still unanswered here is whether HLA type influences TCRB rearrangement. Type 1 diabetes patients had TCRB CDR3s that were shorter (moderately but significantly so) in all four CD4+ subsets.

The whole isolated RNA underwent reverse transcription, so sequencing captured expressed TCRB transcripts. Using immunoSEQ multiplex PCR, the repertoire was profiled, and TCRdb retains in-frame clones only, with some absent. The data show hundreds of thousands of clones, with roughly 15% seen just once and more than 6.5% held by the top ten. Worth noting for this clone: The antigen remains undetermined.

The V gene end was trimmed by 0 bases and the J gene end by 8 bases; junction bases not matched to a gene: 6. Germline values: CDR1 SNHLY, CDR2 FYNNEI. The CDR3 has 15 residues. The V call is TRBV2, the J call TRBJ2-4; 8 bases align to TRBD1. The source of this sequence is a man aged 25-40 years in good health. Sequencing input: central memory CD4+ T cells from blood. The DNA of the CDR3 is TGTGCCAGCAGTGAAGCGCTGACAGGGGCTGACATTCAGTACTTC. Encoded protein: CASSEALTGADIQYF.